Listed below are T cell receptor beta chains from one sample, sequenced in a study of cytomegalovirus exposure and HLA in healthy donors. Clones were read by immunoSEQ multiplex PCR, and TCRdb kept only the in-frame ones, dropping some. The data contain more than 85,000 clones, 60% to 85% of them singletons. Sequenced: PBMCs. These receptors were taken from a man between 40 and 49 years old in good health and CMV-seronegative. Both conserved end residues are part of each CDR3. The D gene is left open where the match is weak. The size field is filled for only some rows; it gives once, few, many or a size class.

d_call,clone_size,v_call,j_call,cdr3_nt,cdr3_aa
.,.,TRBV7-6,TRBJ2-2,TGTGCCAGCAGCCTAATAACGGGGGGCACGAACACCGGGGAGCTGTTTTTT,CASSLITGGTNTGELFF
TRBD2,.,TRBV11-2,TRBJ2-7,TGTGCCAGCAGCTTAGGCCCGGGACTAGCGGGAGTTTTGGGCTACGAGCAGTACTTC,CASSLGPGLAGVLGYEQYF
.,.,TRBV9,TRBJ2-1,TGTGCCAGCAGCGTAGTCGCCGCGACCTACAATGAGCAGTTCTTC,CASSVVAATYNEQFF
TRBD1,.,TRBV13,TRBJ2-2,TGTGCCAGCAGCTTAGGGACAGGGATTAACACCGGGGAGCTGTTTTTT,CASSLGTGINTGELFF
.,.,TRBV5-1,TRBJ1-6,TGCGCCAGCAGCTGGCGACTAAATTCACCCCTCCACTTT,CASSWRLNSPLHF
.,few,TRBV15,TRBJ1-4,TGTGCCACCAGCAGAGATCCCGCAGGGGCTACTGCTAATGAAAAACTGTTTTTT,CATSRDPAGATANEKLFF
.,once,TRBV6-6,TRBJ2-3,TGTGCCAGCAGCCCTGTGACAGATACGCAGTATTTT,CASSPVTDTQYF
TRBD2,.,TRBV7-2,TRBJ2-7,TGTGCCAGCAGCACGGGACTAGCGGGTCCGAAGCAGTACTTC,CASSTGLAGPKQYF
.,medium-sized,TRBV6-6,TRBJ2-1,TGTGCCAGCAGGGCCGACACTCACTCCTACAATGAGCAGTTCTTC,CASRADTHSYNEQFF
.,.,TRBV2,TRBJ1-6,TGTGCCAGCAGTGTCGGGTATTCACCCCTCCACTTT,CASSVGYSPLHF
.,.,TRBV6-5,TRBJ2-2,TGTGCCAGCGCACTGACGGGATTCACCGGGGAGCTGTTTTTT,CASALTGFTGELFF